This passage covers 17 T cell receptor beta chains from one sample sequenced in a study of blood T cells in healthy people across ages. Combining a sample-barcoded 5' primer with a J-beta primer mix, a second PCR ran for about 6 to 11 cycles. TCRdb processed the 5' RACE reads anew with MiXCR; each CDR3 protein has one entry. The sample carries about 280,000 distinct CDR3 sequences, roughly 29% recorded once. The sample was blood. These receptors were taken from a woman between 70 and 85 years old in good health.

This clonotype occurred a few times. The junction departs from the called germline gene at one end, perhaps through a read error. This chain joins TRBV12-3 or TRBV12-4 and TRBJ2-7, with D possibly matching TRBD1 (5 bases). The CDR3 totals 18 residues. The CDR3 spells CASSLAALGHQQAYEQYF. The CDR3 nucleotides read TGTGCAAGCAGTTTAGCCGCCCTCGGACACCAACAAGCCTACGAGCAGTACTTC.

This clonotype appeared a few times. The CDR3 DNA reads as TGTGCCAGCAGAGGGCCTAGCAATCAGCCCCAGCATTTT. Protein: CASRGPSNQPQHF. The chain joins TRBV21-1 to TRBJ1-5. TRBV21-1 is recorded as a pseudogene. The CDR3 length is 13 residues.

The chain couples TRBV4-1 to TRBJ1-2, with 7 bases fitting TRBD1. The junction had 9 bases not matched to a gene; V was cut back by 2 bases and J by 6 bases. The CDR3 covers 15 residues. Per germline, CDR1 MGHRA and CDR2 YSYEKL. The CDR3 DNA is TGCGCCAGCAGCCAACCCATCAGGGGGGTGGATGGCTACACCTTC. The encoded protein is CASSQPIRGVDGYTF.

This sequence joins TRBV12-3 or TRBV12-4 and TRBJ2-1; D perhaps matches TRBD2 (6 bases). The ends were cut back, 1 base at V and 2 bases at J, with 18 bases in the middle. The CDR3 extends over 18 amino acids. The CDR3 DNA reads TGTGCCAGCAGTTTAGACTGGGGACTCCGGGGAGCCTACAATGAGCAGTTCTTC. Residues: CASSLDWGLRGAYNEQFF.

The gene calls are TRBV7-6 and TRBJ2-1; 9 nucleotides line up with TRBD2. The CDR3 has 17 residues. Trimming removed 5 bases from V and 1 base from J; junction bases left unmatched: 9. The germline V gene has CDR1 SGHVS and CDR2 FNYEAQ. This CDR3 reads CASSPLLAGKSYNEQFF. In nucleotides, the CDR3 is TGTGCCAGCAGCCCGCTGCTAGCGGGAAAATCCTACAATGAGCAGTTCTTC.

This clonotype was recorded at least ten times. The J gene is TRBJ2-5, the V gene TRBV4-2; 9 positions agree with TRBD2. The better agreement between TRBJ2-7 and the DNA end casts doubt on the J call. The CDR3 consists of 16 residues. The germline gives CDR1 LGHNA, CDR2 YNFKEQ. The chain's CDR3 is CASSQTLAGNPYEQYF. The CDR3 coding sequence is TGTGCCAGCAGCCAGACACTAGCGGGTAACCCCTACGAGCAGTACTTC.

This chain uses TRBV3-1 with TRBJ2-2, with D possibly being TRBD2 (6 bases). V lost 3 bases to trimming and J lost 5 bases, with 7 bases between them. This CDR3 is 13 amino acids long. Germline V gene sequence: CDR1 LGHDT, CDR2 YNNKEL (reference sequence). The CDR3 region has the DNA TGTGCCAGCAGCCAGACTAGGACCGGGGAGCTGTTTTTT. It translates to CASSQTRTGELFF.

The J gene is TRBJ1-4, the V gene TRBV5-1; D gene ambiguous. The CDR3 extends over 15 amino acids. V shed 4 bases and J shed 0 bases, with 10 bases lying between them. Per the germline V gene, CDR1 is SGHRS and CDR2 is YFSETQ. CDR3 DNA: TGCGCCAGCAGCGACCACAAAGCAACTAATGAAAAACTGTTTTTT. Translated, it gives CASSDHKATNEKLFF.

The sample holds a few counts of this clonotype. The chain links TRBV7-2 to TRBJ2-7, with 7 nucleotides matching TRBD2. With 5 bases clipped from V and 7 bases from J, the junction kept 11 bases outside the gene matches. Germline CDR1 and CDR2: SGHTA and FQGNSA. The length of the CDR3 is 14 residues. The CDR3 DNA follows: TGTGCCAGCAGCCCAGCGGGGTCGACTCGGGAGCAGTACTTC. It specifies CASSPAGSTREQYF.

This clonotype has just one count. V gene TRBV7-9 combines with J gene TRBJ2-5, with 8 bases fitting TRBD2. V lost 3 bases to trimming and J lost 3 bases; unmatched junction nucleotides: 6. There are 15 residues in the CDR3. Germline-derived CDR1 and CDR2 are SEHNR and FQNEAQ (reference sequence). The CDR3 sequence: CASSLGSGKKETQYF. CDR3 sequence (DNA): TGTGCCAGCAGCTTGGGTAGCGGGAAGAAAGAGACCCAGTACTTC.

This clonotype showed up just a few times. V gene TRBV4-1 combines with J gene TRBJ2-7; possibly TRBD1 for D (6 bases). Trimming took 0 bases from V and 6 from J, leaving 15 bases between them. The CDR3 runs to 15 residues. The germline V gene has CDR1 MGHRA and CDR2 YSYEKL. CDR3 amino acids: CASSQETGRGFEQYF. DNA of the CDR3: TGCGCCAGCAGCCAAGAGACAGGAAGAGGGTTCGAGCAGTACTTC.

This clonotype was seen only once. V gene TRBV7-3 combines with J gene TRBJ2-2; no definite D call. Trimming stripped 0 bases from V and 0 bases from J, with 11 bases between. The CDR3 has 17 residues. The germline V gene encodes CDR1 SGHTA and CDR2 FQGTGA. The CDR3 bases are TGTGCCAGCAGCTTAACCCGGTTTCTCGCGAACACCGGGGAGCTGTTTTTT. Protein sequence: CASSLTRFLANTGELFF.

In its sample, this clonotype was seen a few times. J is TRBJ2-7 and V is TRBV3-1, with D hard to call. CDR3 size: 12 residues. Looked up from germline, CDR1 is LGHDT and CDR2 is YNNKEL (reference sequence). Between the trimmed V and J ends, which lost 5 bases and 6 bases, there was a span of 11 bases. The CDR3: CASSSQSAEQYF. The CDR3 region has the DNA TGTGCCAGCAGCAGCCAGTCTGCCGAGCAGTACTTC.

CDR3 sequence reads: CASSQDGSSYNEQFF. Written as DNA, the CDR3 is TGCGCCAGCAGCCAAGACGGCAGCTCCTACAATGAGCAGTTCTTC. V is TRBV4-3 and J is TRBJ2-1; the D is unclear. The ends were cut back, 0 bases at V and 0 bases at J, with 6 bases in the middle. This CDR3 spans 15 amino acids. In germline, CDR1 is LGHNA, CDR2 YSLEER.

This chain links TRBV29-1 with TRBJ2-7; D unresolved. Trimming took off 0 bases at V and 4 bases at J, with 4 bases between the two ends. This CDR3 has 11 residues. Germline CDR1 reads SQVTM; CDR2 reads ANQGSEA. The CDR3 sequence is CSVEDAYEQYF. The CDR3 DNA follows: TGCAGCGTTGAAGATGCGTACGAGCAGTACTTC.

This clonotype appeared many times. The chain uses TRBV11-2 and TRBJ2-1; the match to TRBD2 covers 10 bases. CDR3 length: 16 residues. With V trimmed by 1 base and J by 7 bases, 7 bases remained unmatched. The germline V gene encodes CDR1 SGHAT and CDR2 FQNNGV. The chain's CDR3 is CASSLGLAGGGNEQFF. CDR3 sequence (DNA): TGTGCCAGCAGCTTAGGACTAGCGGGCGGGGGAAATGAGCAGTTCTTC. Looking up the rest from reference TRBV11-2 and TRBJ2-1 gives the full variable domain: EAGVAQSPRYKIIEKRQSVAFWCNPISGHATLYWYQQILGQGPKLLIQFQNNGVVDDSQLPKDRFSAERLKGVDSTLKIQPAKLEDSAVYLCASSLGLAGGGNEQFFGPGTRLTVL.

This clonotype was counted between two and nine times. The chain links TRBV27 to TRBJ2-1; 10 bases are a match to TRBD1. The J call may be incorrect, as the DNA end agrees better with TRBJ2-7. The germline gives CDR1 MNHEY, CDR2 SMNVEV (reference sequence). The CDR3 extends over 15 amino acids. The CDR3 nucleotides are TGTGCCAGCAGCCTACTTCGGGACAGGGGCACCGAGCAGTACTTC. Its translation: CASSLLRDRGTEQYF.